This T cell receptor beta chain emerged from a study of technical replicates of blood from a handful of donors. The method was immunoSEQ multiplex PCR; TCRdb's version includes in-frame clones alone and lacks a portion of them. The sample yields 100,000 or so clones, 96% seen once. Germline-derived CDR1 and CDR2 are SGHRS and YFSETQ. CDR3 length equals 16 residues. V trimming: 4 bases; J trimming: 2 bases; junction bases outside the gene matches: 9. The gene calls are TRBV5-1 and TRBJ2-3; 8 positions match TRBD2. This receptor was taken from a human donor in good health. Sequenced: T cells isolated from PBMCs. This CDR3 reads CASSRRIAGSTDTQYF. The CDR3 bases are TGCGCCAGCAGCCGTCGGATAGCGGGGTCCACAGATACGCAGTATTTT. Supplemented by reference TRBV5-1 and TRBJ2-3, the full variable domain reads KAGVTQTPRYLIKTRGQQVTLSCSPISGHRSVSWYQQTPGQGLQFLFEYFSETQRNKGNFPGRFSGRQFSNSRSEMNVSTLELGDSALYLCASSRRIAGSTDTQYFGPGTRLTVL.